A selection of T cell receptor beta chains follows, all from one sample in a study of blood T cells in healthy people across ages. TCRdb recomputed calls from the 5' RACE reads with MiXCR, one row per CDR3 protein. The sample lists around 820,000 distinct CDR3 sequences, approximately 25% occurring once. The data were also submitted as part of a second study, on T cells of mothers and their children.

Source material: blood. These receptor sequences come from a boy aged 5-17 years in good health. Each CDR3 is given with its conserved first and last residue. Each record gives: CDR3 protein, V gene, J gene, D gene. The D gene is left open where the match is weak.

cdr3_aa: CASSQGQLPRQSPLHF
v_call: TRBV7-2
j_call: TRBJ1-6
d_call: TRBD1

cdr3_aa: CASSIISSGQETQYF
v_call: TRBV7-2
j_call: TRBJ2-5
d_call: TRBD2

cdr3_aa: CASSSLRGSQETQYF
v_call: TRBV7-2
j_call: TRBJ2-5
d_call: NA

cdr3_aa: CASSPGVGVGNQPQHF
v_call: TRBV7-9
j_call: TRBJ1-5
d_call: NA

cdr3_aa: CASSEWGEPTDTQYF
v_call: TRBV2
j_call: TRBJ2-3
d_call: NA

cdr3_aa: CASSQEGRDQETQYF
v_call: TRBV4-1
j_call: TRBJ2-5
d_call: NA

cdr3_aa: CASSQGTGGSYNEQFF
v_call: TRBV4-3
j_call: TRBJ2-1
d_call: TRBD1

cdr3_aa: CASSTLDGNTEAFF
v_call: TRBV7-9
j_call: TRBJ1-1
d_call: NA

cdr3_aa: CATSSDGVQETQYF
v_call: TRBV15
j_call: TRBJ2-5
d_call: NA

cdr3_aa: CSARDYTGGTDTQYF
v_call: TRBV20-1
j_call: TRBJ2-3
d_call: TRBD2

cdr3_aa: CASSFRDTNPYEQYF
v_call: TRBV7-9
j_call: TRBJ2-7
d_call: NA

cdr3_aa: CASSLGQSETQYF
v_call: TRBV7-3
j_call: TRBJ2-5
d_call: NA

cdr3_aa: CASSLIDGRGLAGDTGELFF
v_call: TRBV11-2
j_call: TRBJ2-2
d_call: TRBD2